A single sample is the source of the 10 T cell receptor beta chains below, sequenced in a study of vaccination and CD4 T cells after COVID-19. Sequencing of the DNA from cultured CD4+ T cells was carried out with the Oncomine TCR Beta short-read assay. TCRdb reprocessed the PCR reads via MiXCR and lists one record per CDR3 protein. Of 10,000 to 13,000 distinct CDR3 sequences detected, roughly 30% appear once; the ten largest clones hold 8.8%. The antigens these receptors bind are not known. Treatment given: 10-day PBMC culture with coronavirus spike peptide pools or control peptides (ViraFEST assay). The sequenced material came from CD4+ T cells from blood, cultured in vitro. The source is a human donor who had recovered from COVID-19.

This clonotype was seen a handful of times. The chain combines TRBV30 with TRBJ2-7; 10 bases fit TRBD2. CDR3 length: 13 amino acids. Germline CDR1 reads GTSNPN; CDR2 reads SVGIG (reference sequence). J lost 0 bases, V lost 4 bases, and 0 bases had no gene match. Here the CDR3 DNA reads TGTGCCTGGACTAGCGGGGGCTCCTACGAGCAGTACTTC. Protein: CAWTSGGSYEQYF.

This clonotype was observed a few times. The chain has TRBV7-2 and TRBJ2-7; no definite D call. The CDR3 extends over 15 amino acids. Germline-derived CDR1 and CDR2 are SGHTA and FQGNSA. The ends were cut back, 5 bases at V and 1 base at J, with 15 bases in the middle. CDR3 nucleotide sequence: TGTGCCAGCAGCCCTTACTCGGTGGGTTCCTACGAGCAGTACTTC. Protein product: CASSPYSVGSYEQYF.

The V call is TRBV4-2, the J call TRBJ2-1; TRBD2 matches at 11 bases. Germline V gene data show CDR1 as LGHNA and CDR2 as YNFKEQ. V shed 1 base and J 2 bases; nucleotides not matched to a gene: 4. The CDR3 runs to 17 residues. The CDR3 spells CASSQVAGGPPYNEQFF. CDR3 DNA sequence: TGTGCCAGCAGCCAAGTAGCGGGAGGGCCTCCCTACAATGAGCAGTTCTTC.

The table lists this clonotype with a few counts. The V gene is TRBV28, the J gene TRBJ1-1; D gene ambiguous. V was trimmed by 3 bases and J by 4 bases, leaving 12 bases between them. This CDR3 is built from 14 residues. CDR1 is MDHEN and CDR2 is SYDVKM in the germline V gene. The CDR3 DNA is TGTGCCAGCAGTTTCTTGAGTTCGAGCACTGAAGCTTTCTTT. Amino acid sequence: CASSFLSSSTEAFF. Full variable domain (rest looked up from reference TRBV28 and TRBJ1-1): DVKVTQSSRYLVKRTGEKVFLECVQDMDHENMFWYRQDPGLGLRLIYFSYDVKMKEKGDIPEGYSVSREKKERFSLILESASTNQTSMYLCASSFLSSSTEAFFGQGTRLTVV.

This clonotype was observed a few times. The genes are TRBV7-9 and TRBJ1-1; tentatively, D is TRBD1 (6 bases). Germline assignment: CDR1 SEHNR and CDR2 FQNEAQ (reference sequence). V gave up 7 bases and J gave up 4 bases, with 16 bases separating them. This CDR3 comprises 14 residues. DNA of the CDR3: TGTGCCAGCAACCGAGGGGGATCTGGCACTGAAGCTTTCTTT. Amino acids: CASNRGGSGTEAFF.

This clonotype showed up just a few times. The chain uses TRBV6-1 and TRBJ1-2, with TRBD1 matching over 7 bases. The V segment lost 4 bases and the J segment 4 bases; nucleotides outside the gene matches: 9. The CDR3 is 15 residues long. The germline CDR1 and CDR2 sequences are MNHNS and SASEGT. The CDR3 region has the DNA TGTGCCAGCAGTGCCAAAACAGGGGTCGGCTATGGCTACACCTTC. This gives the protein CASSAKTGVGYGYTF.

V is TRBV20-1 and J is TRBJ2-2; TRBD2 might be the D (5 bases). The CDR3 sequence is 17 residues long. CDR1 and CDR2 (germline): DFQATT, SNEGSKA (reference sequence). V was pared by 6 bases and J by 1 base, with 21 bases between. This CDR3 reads CSAKSPRGAGNTGELFF. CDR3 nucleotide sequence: TGCAGTGCCAAATCCCCACGGGGTGCGGGGAACACCGGGGAGCTGTTTTTT.

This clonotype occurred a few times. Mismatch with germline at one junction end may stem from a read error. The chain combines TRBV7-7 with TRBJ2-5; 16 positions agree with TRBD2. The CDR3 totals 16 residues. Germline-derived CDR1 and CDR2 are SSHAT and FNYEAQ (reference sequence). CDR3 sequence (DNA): TGTGCTAGCAGCCCAGGGACTAGCGGGGGGGAAGAGACCCAGTACTTC. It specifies CASSPGTSGGEETQYF.

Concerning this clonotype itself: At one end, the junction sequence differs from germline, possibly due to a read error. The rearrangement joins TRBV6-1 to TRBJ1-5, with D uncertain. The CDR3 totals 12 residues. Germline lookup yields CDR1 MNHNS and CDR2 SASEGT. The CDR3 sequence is CTSSPGNQPQHF. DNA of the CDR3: TGTACCAGCAGTCCCGGGAATCAGCCCCAGCATTTT.

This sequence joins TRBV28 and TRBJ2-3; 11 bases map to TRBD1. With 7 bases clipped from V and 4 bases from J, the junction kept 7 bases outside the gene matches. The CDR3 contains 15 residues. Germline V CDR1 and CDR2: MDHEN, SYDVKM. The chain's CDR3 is CASIGTGGGPDTQYF. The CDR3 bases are TGTGCCAGCATTGGGACAGGGGGAGGCCCAGATACGCAGTATTTT. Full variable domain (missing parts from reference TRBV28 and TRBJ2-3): DVKVTQSSRYLVKRTGEKVFLECVQDMDHENMFWYRQDPGLGLRLIYFSYDVKMKEKGDIPEGYSVSREKKERFSLILESASTNQTSMYLCASIGTGGGPDTQYFGPGTRLTVL.